These T cell receptor beta chains were read from a single sample in a study of Ad26.COV2.S vaccination and SARS-CoV-2 variants. Produced via immunoSEQ multiplex PCR; TCRdb's table is partial and in-frame only. The repertoire holds 300,000 to 500,000 clones, with approximately 90% as singletons. The source was peripheral blood, collected in a trial of Ad26.COV2.S vaccine versus placebo. These receptors were taken from a person aged 18-60 years who received the Ad26.COV2.S COVID-19 vaccine or a placebo. Each CDR3 is given with its conserved first and last residue. D genes are given only for firm matches. The size of a clone is reported for some rows only, either as once, few or many, or as a class for expanded clones.

DNA: TGTGCCAGCAGCCAAGACAGGTCCTATGGCTACACCTTC; CDR3: CASSQDRSYGYTF; size: -; D: -; J: TRBJ1-2; V: TRBV3-1/TRBV3-2; length: 13
DNA: TGTGCCAGCAGCTTGAAACAGGGGAACTATGGCTACACCTTC; CDR3: CASSLKQGNYGYTF; size: -; D: TRBD1; J: TRBJ1-2; V: TRBV5-4; length: 14
DNA: TGCGCCAGCAGCCCGACAGGGGAATTCTATGGCTACACCTTC; CDR3: CASSPTGEFYGYTF; size: once; D: TRBD1; J: TRBJ1-2; V: TRBV5-1; length: 14
DNA: TGTGCCAGCAGCGGTGGACATTCCCTTGATGGCTACACCTTC; CDR3: CASSGGHSLDGYTF; size: -; D: -; J: TRBJ1-2; V: TRBV9; length: 14
DNA: TGTGCCAGCAGCAACCCCCAGTTGACGCAGTATTTT; CDR3: CASSNPQLTQYF; size: -; D: -; J: TRBJ2-3; V: TRBV7-2; length: 12
DNA: TGTGCCAGCAGCGGGACAGGGGGAAACACCATATATTTT; CDR3: CASSGTGGNTIYF; size: -; D: TRBD1; J: TRBJ1-3; V: TRBV2; length: 13
DNA: TGTGCCAGCAGCTTGAAGGTTTCCTATCCTAACGAGCAGTACTTC; CDR3: CASSLKVSYPNEQYF; size: -; D: -; J: TRBJ2-7; V: TRBV5-6; length: 15
DNA: TGTGCCAGCAGTTTATCTGGGGGGGGTACTTGGACCCAGCATTTT; CDR3: CASSLSGGGTWTQHF; size: -; D: -; J: TRBJ1-5; V: TRBV27; length: 15
DNA: TGTGCCAGCAGACATCACAAAAGGCGCCAGGGGGCCGTTCAGCCCCAGCATTTT; CDR3: CASRHHKRRQGAVQPQHF; size: -; D: TRBD1; J: TRBJ1-5; V: TRBV3-1/TRBV3-2; length: 18
DNA: TGCGCCAGCAGCCAAGATCCAGGGGACGACTATGGCTACACCTTC; CDR3: CASSQDPGDDYGYTF; size: -; D: -; J: TRBJ1-2; V: TRBV4-1; length: 15
DNA: TGTGCCAGCAGTGCCGGGACACCCAGTTCCTATAGCAATCAGCCCCAGCATTTT; CDR3: CASSAGTPSSYSNQPQHF; size: -; D: -; J: TRBJ1-5; V: TRBV6-1; length: 18
DNA: TGCGCCAGCAGCTTGGCCCCTTTAGATACGCAGTATTTT; CDR3: CASSLAPLDTQYF; size: -; D: -; J: TRBJ2-3; V: TRBV5-1; length: 13
DNA: TGCAGCGTTGTTGGGACAGAGTACAATGAGCAGTTCTTC; CDR3: CSVVGTEYNEQFF; size: -; D: TRBD1; J: TRBJ2-1; V: TRBV29-1; length: 13
DNA: TGTGCCAGCAGCTTGGGACTTTATACGCAGTATTTT; CDR3: CASSLGLYTQYF; size: -; D: -; J: TRBJ2-3; V: TRBV5-6; length: 12
DNA: TGTGCCAGCAGTGACACGGACAGGTTGAACTATGGCTACACCTTC; CDR3: CASSDTDRLNYGYTF; size: few; D: TRBD1; J: TRBJ1-2; V: TRBV25-1; length: 15
DNA: TGTGCCAGCAGCCCACGGACGGAGAATGAAAAACTGTTTTTT; CDR3: CASSPRTENEKLFF; size: once; D: -; J: TRBJ1-4; V: TRBV9; length: 14
DNA: TGTGCCAGCACCCCTCTTGTGGGGGGAGGGACTGAAGCTTTCTTT; CDR3: CASTPLVGGGTEAFF; size: once; D: -; J: TRBJ1-1; V: TRBV9; length: 15
DNA: TGCGCCAGCAGCCTTGGACAGGAGCTCCCTACGGGCTACACCTTC; CDR3: CASSLGQELPTGYTF; size: -; D: TRBD1; J: TRBJ1-2; V: TRBV4-3; length: 15
DNA: TGTGCCAGCAGCCAAGAGGTCCTCAGGGACACCGGGGAGCTGTTTTTT; CDR3: CASSQEVLRDTGELFF; size: -; D: -; J: TRBJ2-2; V: TRBV3-1/TRBV3-2; length: 16
DNA: TGTGCCAGCAGTGAACAACTAGGAGGGGTTTACAATGAGCAGTTCTTC; CDR3: CASSEQLGGVYNEQFF; size: -; D: -; J: TRBJ2-1; V: TRBV2; length: 16
DNA: TGTGCCACCGCAACACGGGGAGAGCAGTTCTTC; CDR3: CATATRGEQFF; size: -; D: -; J: TRBJ2-1; V: TRBV15; length: 11
DNA: TGCGCCAGCAGCCAAGTTTCGTATGGGGGCGAAGAGACCCAGTACTTC; CDR3: CASSQVSYGGEETQYF; size: -; D: -; J: TRBJ2-5; V: TRBV4-1; length: 16
DNA: TGTGCCAGCAGTTTATTGGGGGGCGCGCGTAACTATGGCTACACCTTC; CDR3: CASSLLGGARNYGYTF; size: -; D: -; J: TRBJ1-2; V: TRBV27; length: 16
DNA: TGTGCCAGCAGGGGACGGTGGCGCTCTAGCACAGATACGCAGTATTTT; CDR3: CASRGRWRSSTDTQYF; size: -; D: -; J: TRBJ2-3; V: TRBV7-9; length: 16
DNA: TGCGCCAGCAGCCAAGATCCCCTCGGGGGCCTGTATGGCTACACCTTC; CDR3: CASSQDPLGGLYGYTF; size: -; D: -; J: TRBJ1-2; V: TRBV4-1; length: 16
DNA: TGTGCCAGCAGCCAGGAGGGGTATGGGGCCAACGTCCTGACTTTC; CDR3: CASSQEGYGANVLTF; size: -; D: -; J: TRBJ2-6; V: TRBV7-6; length: 15
DNA: TGTGCCAGCAGTGACGCAGGGGCAGGGGGCCGTTTCTTT; CDR3: CASSDAGAGGRFF; size: -; D: TRBD1; J: TRBJ1-1; V: TRBV2; length: 13
DNA: TGTGCCAGCAGCTTGGCCGGGCGTACCTACGAGCAGTACTTC; CDR3: CASSLAGRTYEQYF; size: -; D: -; J: TRBJ2-7; V: TRBV5-4; length: 14
DNA: TGCGCCAGCAGAGGACAAAGAAATCAGCCCCAGCATTTT; CDR3: CASRGQRNQPQHF; size: -; D: -; J: TRBJ1-5; V: TRBV10-2; length: 13
DNA: TGCGCCAGCAGCCACCGGACTAGCGGGGGGCGCGATACGCAGTATTTT; CDR3: CASSHRTSGGRDTQYF; size: -; D: TRBD2; J: TRBJ2-3; V: TRBV5-1; length: 16
DNA: TGTGCCAGCAGTCCCCCAGGGTCACCCCTCCACTTT; CDR3: CASSPPGSPLHF; size: -; D: -; J: TRBJ1-6; V: TRBV27; length: 12
DNA: TGTGCCAGCAGCCACAGCTATGGCTACACCTTC; CDR3: CASSHSYGYTF; size: -; D: -; J: TRBJ1-2; V: TRBV6-2/TRBV6-3; length: 11
DNA: TGTGCCAGCAGTTTTCGGGGGGCTCGGTACGAGCAGTACTTC; CDR3: CASSFRGARYEQYF; size: once; D: -; J: TRBJ2-7; V: TRBV28; length: 14
DNA: TGTGCCAGCAGGGGGCCCATAGTGAACACCGGGGAGCTGTTTTTT; CDR3: CASRGPIVNTGELFF; size: -; D: -; J: TRBJ2-2; V: TRBV6-4; length: 15
DNA: TGTGCCAGCAGCCCTTCAGCAGGCGAGCAGTTCTTC; CDR3: CASSPSAGEQFF; size: -; D: -; J: TRBJ2-1; V: TRBV3-1/TRBV3-2; length: 12
DNA: TGCGCCAGCAGCCCCACTAGCGGGGGGGCGGATACGCAGTATTTT; CDR3: CASSPTSGGADTQYF; size: once; D: TRBD2; J: TRBJ2-3; V: TRBV5-1; length: 15
DNA: TGTGCCAGCAACCAACAGGGGGCTGGAAACACCATATATTTT; CDR3: CASNQQGAGNTIYF; size: -; D: TRBD1; J: TRBJ1-3; V: TRBV5-4; length: 14
DNA: TGTGCCAGTAGCTTCTCCTACGAGCAGTACTTC; CDR3: CASSFSYEQYF; size: -; D: -; J: TRBJ2-7; V: TRBV7-9; length: 11
DNA: TGTGCCAGTAGTAGGGACACCACCTACGAGCAGTACTTC; CDR3: CASSRDTTYEQYF; size: -; D: -; J: TRBJ2-7; V: TRBV19; length: 13
DNA: TGTGCCAGCAGCGTGTGGGGAGGGTCCCAAGAGACCCAGTACTTC; CDR3: CASSVWGGSQETQYF; size: -; D: TRBD2; J: TRBJ2-5; V: TRBV9; length: 15
DNA: TGTGCCAGTAGTATAAAGGCTGCGGCCTACAATGAGCAGTTCTTC; CDR3: CASSIKAAAYNEQFF; size: -; D: -; J: TRBJ2-1; V: TRBV19; length: 15
DNA: TGTGCCAGCAGCAAAGGGGTAGGGGGCGCCGATGGCTACACCTTC; CDR3: CASSKGVGGADGYTF; size: -; D: TRBD1; J: TRBJ1-2; V: TRBV7-9; length: 15
DNA: TGTGCCAGCTTACGGTCAGGGGGCACTGAAGCTTTCTTT; CDR3: CASLRSGGTEAFF; size: -; D: TRBD1; J: TRBJ1-1; V: TRBV18; length: 13
DNA: TGTGCCAGCAGCCAAGATAGTGGGGACCGCCCTGGAAACACCATATATTTT; CDR3: CASSQDSGDRPGNTIYF; size: -; D: -; J: TRBJ1-3; V: TRBV3-1/TRBV3-2; length: 17
DNA: TGTGCCAGCAGCTTTGGACAGGGGGCCTATGGCTACACCTTC; CDR3: CASSFGQGAYGYTF; size: -; D: TRBD1; J: TRBJ1-2; V: TRBV7-9; length: 14
DNA: TGTGCCAGCAGCTTAACAGCGGAGGGTGACACTGAAGCTTTCTTT; CDR3: CASSLTAEGDTEAFF; size: -; D: -; J: TRBJ1-1; V: TRBV7-2; length: 15
DNA: TGCGCCAGCAGCTTGAAGGCATCGGGAAACACCATATATTTT; CDR3: CASSLKASGNTIYF; size: -; D: -; J: TRBJ1-3; V: TRBV5-1; length: 14